These T cell receptor beta chains were read from a single sample in a study of blood T cell repertoires in COVID-19. Repertoires were generated with immunoSEQ multiplex PCR, while TCRdb's copy carries only in-frame clones and drops some. The sample includes under 200,000 clones, roughly 84% seen only once; the top ten take roughly 13%. Sequenced material: peripheral blood. Every receptor here comes from a man aged 18 to 29 with active or convalescent COVID-19. The CDR3 runs from the conserved cysteine through the conserved F or W. A D gene is named only where the DNA matches it firmly. Part of the rows lack a size; the others show once, few, many or a class for expanded clones.

j_call: TRBJ2-3; clone_size: many; cdr3_length: 15; v_call: TRBV3-1/TRBV3-2; d_call: .; cdr3_nt: TGTGCCAGCAGCCTCCGGGGGGCCCACACAGATACGCAGTATTTT; cdr3_aa: CASSLRGAHTDTQYF
j_call: TRBJ1-1; clone_size: .; cdr3_length: 16; v_call: TRBV18; d_call: .; cdr3_nt: TGTGCCAGCTCACCACTCCTGCAGGGCTCGAACACTGAAGCTTTCTTT; cdr3_aa: CASSPLLQGSNTEAFF
j_call: TRBJ2-3; clone_size: .; cdr3_length: 16; v_call: TRBV5-1; d_call: TRBD1; cdr3_nt: TGCGCCAGCAGCCCGACGACAGGGGGCTACACAGATACGCAGTATTTT; cdr3_aa: CASSPTTGGYTDTQYF
j_call: TRBJ2-7; clone_size: .; cdr3_length: 16; v_call: TRBV14; d_call: TRBD1; cdr3_nt: TGTGCCAGCAGGGCCCGGACAGGGGTCGGCTCCTACGAGCAGTACTTC; cdr3_aa: CASRARTGVGSYEQYF
j_call: TRBJ2-7; clone_size: .; cdr3_length: 14; v_call: TRBV7-9; d_call: TRBD1; cdr3_nt: TGTGCCAGCCTACGAACAGGGGGCGCGGATGAGCAGTACTTC; cdr3_aa: CASLRTGGADEQYF
j_call: TRBJ1-5; clone_size: .; cdr3_length: 15; v_call: TRBV7-2; d_call: TRBD1; cdr3_nt: TGTGCCAGCAGCCGCCGGACAGGGCTCAATCAGCCCCAGCATTTT; cdr3_aa: CASSRRTGLNQPQHF
j_call: TRBJ2-2; clone_size: .; cdr3_length: 15; v_call: TRBV19; d_call: TRBD2; cdr3_nt: TGTGCGAGTAAACAACTAGCGGCGAACACCGGGGAGCTGTTTTTT; cdr3_aa: CASKQLAANTGELFF
j_call: TRBJ2-1; clone_size: once; cdr3_length: 13; v_call: TRBV12-3/TRBV12-4; d_call: TRBD1; cdr3_nt: TGTGCCAGCAGAAAACAGGGGGACAATGAGCAGTTCTTC; cdr3_aa: CASRKQGDNEQFF
j_call: TRBJ1-2; clone_size: .; cdr3_length: 17; v_call: TRBV7-2; d_call: TRBD1; cdr3_nt: TGTGCCAGCAGCTTAGGCGGACAGGGTATGATGCGCTATGGCTACACCTTC; cdr3_aa: CASSLGGQGMMRYGYTF
j_call: TRBJ1-5; clone_size: .; cdr3_length: 13; v_call: TRBV27; d_call: .; cdr3_nt: TGTGCCAGCAGCGGGGGAAACAATCAGCCCCAGCATTTT; cdr3_aa: CASSGGNNQPQHF
j_call: TRBJ1-2; clone_size: few; cdr3_length: 12; v_call: TRBV9; d_call: .; cdr3_nt: TGTGCCAGCAGCGGACAGTCCCATGGCTACACCTTC; cdr3_aa: CASSGQSHGYTF
j_call: TRBJ2-2; clone_size: once; cdr3_length: 15; v_call: TRBV5-1; d_call: TRBD1; cdr3_nt: TGCGCCAGCAGCTTCGAGGGGGCGGACACCGGGGAGCTGTTTTTT; cdr3_aa: CASSFEGADTGELFF
j_call: TRBJ1-1; clone_size: .; cdr3_length: 16; v_call: TRBV3-1/TRBV3-2; d_call: .; cdr3_nt: TGTGCCAGCAGCCGGGCCTCTGTTACAATGAACACTGAAGCTTTCTTT; cdr3_aa: CASSRASVTMNTEAFF
j_call: TRBJ1-5; clone_size: .; cdr3_length: 14; v_call: TRBV18; d_call: .; cdr3_nt: TGTGCCAGCTCATTGACAGGCGGGAATCAGCCCCAGCATTTT; cdr3_aa: CASSLTGGNQPQHF
j_call: TRBJ2-7; clone_size: .; cdr3_length: 15; v_call: TRBV6-1; d_call: TRBD2; cdr3_nt: TGTGCCAGCAGTGAAAATACGGGAGGCCTCTACGAGCAGTACTTC; cdr3_aa: CASSENTGGLYEQYF
j_call: TRBJ2-1; clone_size: .; cdr3_length: 14; v_call: TRBV19; d_call: .; cdr3_nt: TGTGCCAGTAGTATCCAGCGGGCCGACAATGAGCAGTTCTTC; cdr3_aa: CASSIQRADNEQFF
j_call: TRBJ1-4; clone_size: few; cdr3_length: 15; v_call: TRBV12-5; d_call: TRBD1; cdr3_nt: TGTGCTAGTGGTTTGGCCGGGACAGCTAATGAAAAACTGTTTTTT; cdr3_aa: CASGLAGTANEKLFF
j_call: TRBJ1-6; clone_size: .; cdr3_length: 14; v_call: TRBV7-3; d_call: .; cdr3_nt: TGTGCCAGCAGCTTGAATGCGGATAATTCACCCCTCCACTTT; cdr3_aa: CASSLNADNSPLHF
j_call: TRBJ2-3; clone_size: .; cdr3_length: 20; v_call: TRBV27; d_call: TRBD1; cdr3_nt: TGTGCCAGCAGTTTACGGGGGGACAGGGGGCCCCTCGGGCGTACAGATACGCAGTATTTT; cdr3_aa: CASSLRGDRGPLGRTDTQYF
j_call: TRBJ1-3; clone_size: .; cdr3_length: 12; v_call: TRBV7-6; d_call: .; cdr3_nt: TGTGCCAGCGGTACAGGGGGAAACACCATATATTTT; cdr3_aa: CASGTGGNTIYF
j_call: TRBJ2-1; clone_size: .; cdr3_length: 13; v_call: TRBV18; d_call: TRBD2; cdr3_nt: TGTGCCAGCTCAAGCGGGGGGGCCGGGGAGCAGTTCTTC; cdr3_aa: CASSSGGAGEQFF
j_call: TRBJ2-5; clone_size: .; cdr3_length: 14; v_call: TRBV6-5; d_call: TRBD2; cdr3_nt: TGTGCCAGCAGTCCCTGGGGGGGTGTAGAGACCCAGTACTTC; cdr3_aa: CASSPWGGVETQYF
j_call: TRBJ1-3; clone_size: .; cdr3_length: 16; v_call: TRBV6-6; d_call: TRBD1; cdr3_nt: TGTGCCAGCAGTTATGGGGGACAGGTCTCTGGAAACACCATATATTTT; cdr3_aa: CASSYGGQVSGNTIYF
j_call: TRBJ2-3; clone_size: .; cdr3_length: 14; v_call: TRBV28; d_call: TRBD1; cdr3_nt: TGTGCCAGCATTGGGACAGGGGTCACAGATACGCAGTATTTT; cdr3_aa: CASIGTGVTDTQYF
j_call: TRBJ2-5; clone_size: .; cdr3_length: 13; v_call: TRBV4-1; d_call: .; cdr3_nt: TGCGCCAGCAGCCAAGATAGATTAGAGACCCAGTACTTC; cdr3_aa: CASSQDRLETQYF
j_call: TRBJ2-7; clone_size: .; cdr3_length: 13; v_call: TRBV4-3; d_call: .; cdr3_nt: TGCGCCAGCAGCCAAGAACTAACCTACGAGCAGTACTTC; cdr3_aa: CASSQELTYEQYF
j_call: TRBJ2-7; clone_size: .; cdr3_length: 16; v_call: TRBV30; d_call: .; cdr3_nt: TGTGCCTGGAGCCGAACCCTTCCCGGGAACCGAGGGGAGCAGTACTTC; cdr3_aa: CAWSRTLPGNRGEQYF